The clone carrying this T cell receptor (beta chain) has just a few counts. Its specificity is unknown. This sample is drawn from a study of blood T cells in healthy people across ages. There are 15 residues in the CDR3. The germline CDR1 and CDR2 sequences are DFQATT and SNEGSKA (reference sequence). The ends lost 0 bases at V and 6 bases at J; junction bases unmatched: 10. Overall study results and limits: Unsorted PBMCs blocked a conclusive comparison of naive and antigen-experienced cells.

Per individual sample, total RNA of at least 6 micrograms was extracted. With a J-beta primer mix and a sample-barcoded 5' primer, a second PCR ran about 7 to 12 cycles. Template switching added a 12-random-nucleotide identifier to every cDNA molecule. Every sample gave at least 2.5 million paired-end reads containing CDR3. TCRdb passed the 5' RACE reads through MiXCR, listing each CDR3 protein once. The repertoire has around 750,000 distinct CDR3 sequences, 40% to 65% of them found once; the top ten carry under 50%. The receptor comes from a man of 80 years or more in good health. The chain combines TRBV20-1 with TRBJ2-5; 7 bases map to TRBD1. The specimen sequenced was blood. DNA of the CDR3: TGCAGTGCTAGAGATCGCGGCAGGGGGACGAAGACCCAGTACTTC. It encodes CSARDRGRGTKTQYF.